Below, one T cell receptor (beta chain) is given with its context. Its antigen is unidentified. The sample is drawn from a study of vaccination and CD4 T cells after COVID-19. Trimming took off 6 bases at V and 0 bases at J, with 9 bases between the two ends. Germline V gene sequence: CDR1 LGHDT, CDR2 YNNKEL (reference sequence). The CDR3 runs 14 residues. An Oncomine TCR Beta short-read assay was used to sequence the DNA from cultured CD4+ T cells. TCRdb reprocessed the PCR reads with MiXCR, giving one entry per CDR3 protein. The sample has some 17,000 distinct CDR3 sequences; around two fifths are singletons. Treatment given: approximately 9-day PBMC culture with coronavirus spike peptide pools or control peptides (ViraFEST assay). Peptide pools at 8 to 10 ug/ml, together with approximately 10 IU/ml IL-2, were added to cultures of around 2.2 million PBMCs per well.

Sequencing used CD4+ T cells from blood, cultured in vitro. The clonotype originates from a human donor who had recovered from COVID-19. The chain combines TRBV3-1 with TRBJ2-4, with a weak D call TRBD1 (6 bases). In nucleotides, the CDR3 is TGTGCCAGCAGTCGACAGGCAGCCAAAAACATTCAGTACTTC. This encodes CASSRQAAKNIQYF.